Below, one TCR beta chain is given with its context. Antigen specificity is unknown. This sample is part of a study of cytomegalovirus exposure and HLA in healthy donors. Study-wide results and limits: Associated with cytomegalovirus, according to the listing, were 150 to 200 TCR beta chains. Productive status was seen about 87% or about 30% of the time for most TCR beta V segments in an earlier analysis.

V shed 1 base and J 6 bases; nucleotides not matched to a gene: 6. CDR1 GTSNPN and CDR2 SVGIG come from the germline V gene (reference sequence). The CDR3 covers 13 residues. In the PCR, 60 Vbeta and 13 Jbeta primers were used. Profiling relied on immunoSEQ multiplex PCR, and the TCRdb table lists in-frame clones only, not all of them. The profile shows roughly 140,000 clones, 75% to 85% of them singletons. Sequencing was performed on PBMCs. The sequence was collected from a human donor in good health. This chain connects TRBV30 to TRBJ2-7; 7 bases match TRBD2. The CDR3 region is CAWSAELATEQYF. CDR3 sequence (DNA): TGTGCCTGGAGTGCCGAACTAGCGACCGAGCAGTACTTC.